The next 6 T cell receptor beta chains were all read from a single sample in a study of human T cells and chemical hapten exposure. TCRdb processed the RACE reads anew with MiXCR; each CDR3 protein has one entry. The profile covers more than 65,000 distinct CDR3 sequences, with 10% appearing a single time and around 1.3% taken by the ten largest. The time point denotes: patch test 1, 2 weeks after DPC sensitization. Treatment given: therapeutic diphenylcyclopropenone sensitization with weekly scalp DPC. Sample: whole blood, taken in connection with sensitization to the hapten diphenylcyclopropenone (DPC). The source is a woman aged 45-65 years with alopecia areata. Some clones in this sample may be carry-over from other donors' samples.

This chain uses TRBV2 with TRBJ2-1; TRBD1 agrees at 9 bases. CDR3 length: 16 amino acids. Germline V CDR1 and CDR2: SNHLY, FYNNEI. J gave up 6 bases and V 2 bases, and 8 bases lay outside the gene matches. This CDR3 is CASSEWAWGQGNEQFF. The CDR3 bases are TGTGCCAGCAGTGAATGGGCTTGGGGACAGGGCAATGAGCAGTTCTTC.

There are a few counts of this clonotype. The chain joins TRBV29-1 to TRBJ2-7; D not certain. The germline gives CDR1 SQVTM, CDR2 ANQGSEA. This CDR3 spans 12 amino acids. With 5 bases removed from V and 0 bases from J, the gap between germline ends came to 8 bases. The CDR3 region is CSVRPSSYEQYF. The CDR3, as DNA: TGCAGCGTTCGACCAAGCTCCTACGAGCAGTACTTC.

The rearrangement uses TRBV6-2 or TRBV6-3 and TRBJ2-2, with a possible D match to TRBD2 (5 bases). Germline V gives CDR1 MNHEY, CDR2 SVGEGT. Trimming removed 5 bases at V and 6 bases at J, with 10 bases between. The CDR3 contains 13 residues. CDR3 sequence: CASSNPSPGELFF. The CDR3, as DNA: TGTGCCAGCAGTAATCCTAGCCCCGGGGAGCTGTTTTTT.

CDR3 sequence reads: CASSLRGGEQFF. CDR3 DNA: TGCGCCAGCAGCCTTAGGGGTGGTGAGCAGTTCTTC. The chain combines TRBV4-1 with TRBJ2-1; weak D call: TRBD1 (5 bases). The CDR3 sequence is 12 residues long. The germline CDR1 and CDR2 sequences are MGHRA and YSYEKL. Trimming shortened V by 4 bases and J by 9 bases, and 10 bases separated the two germline ends.

In its sample, this clonotype was seen many times. The V gene is TRBV20-1, the J gene TRBJ2-6, with D perhaps matching TRBD2 (5 bases). The CDR3 is 15 amino acids. CDR1 is DFQATT and CDR2 is SNEGSKA in the germline V gene (reference sequence). With 0 bases removed from V and 2 bases from J, the gap between germline ends came to 8 bases. The CDR3 is CSARDYGTGANVLTF. The CDR3 region has the DNA TGCAGTGCTAGAGATTACGGGACTGGGGCCAACGTCCTGACTTTC.

In this sample, this clonotype turned up a few times. The CDR3 region is CAWKYRGTYEQYF. CDR3 in DNA: TGTGCCTGGAAGTACAGGGGAACCTACGAGCAGTACTTC. V gene TRBV30 combines with J gene TRBJ2-7, with TRBD1 identical over 7 bases. CDR1 and CDR2 (germline): GTSNPN, SVGIG (reference sequence). This CDR3 has 13 residues. V was pared by 4 bases and J by 2 bases, with 5 bases of the junction left unmatched.